This is a list of T cell receptor beta chains from one sample in a study of blood T cell repertoires in COVID-19. Assay: immunoSEQ multiplex PCR; the TCRdb copy retains only in-frame clones and omits some. The sample contains about 140,000 clones, over 80% of which appear only once. The source material was peripheral blood. The receptor source for this set is a woman aged 80 or over with acute or convalescent COVID-19. CDR3s include the opening cysteine and the closing phenylalanine or tryptophan. Each record gives: J gene, D gene, V gene, CDR3 protein. A D gene is named only where the DNA matches it firmly.

j_call: TRBJ1-2
d_call: -
v_call: TRBV3-1/TRBV3-2
cdr3_aa: CASSQDGNNYGYTF

j_call: TRBJ1-1
d_call: -
v_call: TRBV7-9
cdr3_aa: CASSPDTSLNTEAFF

j_call: TRBJ1-1
d_call: TRBD1
v_call: TRBV29-1
cdr3_aa: CSVEARQGRVEAFF

j_call: TRBJ2-5
d_call: TRBD1
v_call: TRBV20-1
cdr3_aa: CSASTGGIGETQYF

j_call: TRBJ2-2
d_call: TRBD1
v_call: TRBV25-1
cdr3_aa: CATGQGAVGELFF

j_call: TRBJ1-1
d_call: TRBD1
v_call: TRBV11-2
cdr3_aa: CASSFQGAYTEAFF

j_call: TRBJ2-4
d_call: TRBD1
v_call: TRBV6-5
cdr3_aa: CASSYSGQLAKNIQYF

j_call: TRBJ1-4
d_call: TRBD1
v_call: TRBV5-4
cdr3_aa: CASSPVGTGSTNEKLFF

j_call: TRBJ2-7
d_call: TRBD2
v_call: TRBV7-8
cdr3_aa: CASSLLTSGDYEQYF

j_call: TRBJ1-5
d_call: TRBD1
v_call: TRBV6-2/TRBV6-3
cdr3_aa: CASSLPPGQGLYQPQHF

j_call: TRBJ2-1
d_call: -
v_call: TRBV3-1/TRBV3-2
cdr3_aa: CASSAPSGRGDNEQFF

j_call: TRBJ1-2
d_call: TRBD1
v_call: TRBV11-2
cdr3_aa: CASSRTGDYGYTF

j_call: TRBJ1-6
d_call: TRBD1
v_call: TRBV4-1
cdr3_aa: CASSQGAGQGVGNSPLHF

j_call: TRBJ1-3
d_call: TRBD1
v_call: TRBV4-1
cdr3_aa: CASSQEGTAGNTIYF

j_call: TRBJ2-5
d_call: TRBD1
v_call: TRBV5-1
cdr3_aa: CASRLTGEFGETQYF

j_call: TRBJ2-7
d_call: TRBD1
v_call: TRBV5-1
cdr3_aa: CASSLTTRDRGQEQYF

j_call: TRBJ1-1
d_call: -
v_call: TRBV18
cdr3_aa: CASSQGSRMNTEAFF

j_call: TRBJ2-4
d_call: TRBD1
v_call: TRBV6-6
cdr3_aa: CASSPGGARDIQYF

j_call: TRBJ2-1
d_call: -
v_call: TRBV21-1
cdr3_aa: CASSKVSLAGAYNEQFF

j_call: TRBJ1-5
d_call: -
v_call: TRBV3-1/TRBV3-2
cdr3_aa: CASSQGDSNNQPQHF

j_call: TRBJ2-7
d_call: TRBD1
v_call: TRBV7-2
cdr3_aa: CASSSQLPGQGYEQYF

j_call: TRBJ1-2
d_call: -
v_call: TRBV4-2
cdr3_aa: CASSHNSLGGGYTF

j_call: TRBJ2-7
d_call: TRBD2
v_call: TRBV7-9
cdr3_aa: CASSFAGGTYEQYF

j_call: TRBJ1-5
d_call: TRBD1
v_call: TRBV6-5
cdr3_aa: CASSRQGDSNQPQHF

j_call: TRBJ2-3
d_call: -
v_call: TRBV9
cdr3_aa: CASSVGRSGDTQYF

j_call: TRBJ1-2
d_call: TRBD1
v_call: TRBV2
cdr3_aa: CASRVGTDYGYTF

j_call: TRBJ2-2
d_call: TRBD1
v_call: TRBV2
cdr3_aa: CATGGTGGTGELFF

j_call: TRBJ1-1
d_call: TRBD1
v_call: TRBV4-1
cdr3_aa: CASSHHGTVNTEAFF

j_call: TRBJ2-1
d_call: -
v_call: TRBV19
cdr3_aa: CASSKQRVHEQFF

j_call: TRBJ2-2
d_call: -
v_call: TRBV2
cdr3_aa: CASSAGTPNTGELFF

j_call: TRBJ2-3
d_call: -
v_call: TRBV5-1
cdr3_aa: CASSFTSPTDTQYF

j_call: TRBJ2-4
d_call: TRBD1
v_call: TRBV5-1
cdr3_aa: CASSSGTAENIQYF

j_call: TRBJ1-4
d_call: TRBD1
v_call: TRBV6-5
cdr3_aa: CASSYETGGEKLFF